This T cell receptor beta chain originates from a study of metastatic and nonmetastatic thyroid tumors. Study summary: Where malignant and benign thyroid patients were concerned, repertoires were compared across blood and tumor or nodule tissue.

TCRdb re-processed the PCR reads through MiXCR. The sample carries about 9,100 clones, less than 25% recorded once. Trimming took 5 bases from V and 3 from J, leaving 13 bases between them. This CDR3 has 15 residues. Germline CDR1 and CDR2: LNHDA and SQIVND (reference sequence). All patients reached thyroid surgery having received no treatment beforehand. The genes are TRBV19 and TRBJ2-2, with unresolved D. The specimen sequenced was adjacent normal tissue. This TCR was recovered from a female donor with papillary thyroid cancer or a benign thyroid nodule (not recorded which). Some clones in this sample may be carry-over from other donors' samples. CDR3 in amino acids: CASSVEHFDTGELFF. DNA for the CDR3: TGTGCCAGTAGTGTTGAACATTTTGACACCGGGGAGCTGTTTTTT.